The 17 T cell receptor beta chains below were found in one sample sequenced in a study of T cell responses to AZD1222 COVID-19 vaccine (dated by TCRdb to the early 2020s). The time point label on this specimen signifies: baseline before first vaccination. Library prep was done by the immunoSEQ multiplex PCR assay. TCRdb took over this immuneACCESS table, retaining in-frame rearrangements with V and J assigned. Such tables are incomplete; in checked studies, under half of the missing clones stem from an unresolved V gene, and the remainder is unexplained. The sample yields some 160,000 clones; just under 95% were counted once. Together, the top ten hold around 0.96% of the sample. The sequencing used peripheral blood, collected on day 0 of AZD1222 vaccination. These receptors were collected from an adult in good health.

V gene TRBV20-1 combines with J gene TRBJ1-6, with D hard to call. CDR3 length: 13 residues. The V gene lost 3 bases and the J gene lost 8 bases, with 11 bases spanning the gap. Germline lookup yields CDR1 DFQATT and CDR2 SNEGSKA (reference sequence). CDR3 coding DNA: TGCAGTGCTAGTTTAGTTGGTGATTCACCCCTCCACTTT. This gives the protein CSASLVGDSPLHF.

V and J are TRBV28 and TRBJ1-2; D gene uncertain. V lost 8 bases and J lost 1, with 5 bases in between. The CDR3 runs 11 residues. From germline, CDR1 is MDHEN and CDR2 SYDVKM. CDR3: CASRNNYGYTF. The CDR3 DNA is TGTGCCAGCCGGAATAACTATGGCTACACCTTC.

The chain combines TRBV6-5 with TRBJ1-5; perhaps TRBD1 as D (5 bases). The CDR3 runs to 13 residues. Germline CDR1 and CDR2: MNHEY and SVGAGI. Trimming cost V 8 bases and J 4 bases, with 12 bases left between them. DNA for the CDR3: TGTGCCAGCCACGGGACGGGTAATCAGCCCCAGCATTTT. Translating it yields CASHGTGNQPQHF.

CDR3 region: CASSHAGTGVAGNTIYF. The CDR3 region has the DNA TGTGCCAGCAGTCACGCAGGGACAGGGGTTGCTGGAAACACCATATATTTT. The chain has TRBV28 and TRBJ1-3, with TRBD1 matching 10 bases. Germline CDR1 and CDR2: MDHEN and SYDVKM. The length of the CDR3 is 17 residues. V shed 5 bases, J shed 2 bases, and the junction held 9 bases outside the gene matches.

The rearrangement uses TRBV30 and TRBJ1-2; D is uncertain. The V end was cut by 2 bases, the J end by 6 bases, with 7 bases between. Germline CDR1 reads GTSNPN; CDR2 reads SVGIG (reference sequence). This CDR3 comprises 11 residues. CDR3 protein: CAWSRSNGYTF. CDR3 DNA: TGTGCCTGGAGTCGTTCCAATGGCTACACCTTC. The whole variable domain, filled in from reference TRBV30 and TRBJ1-2, reads SQTIHQWPATLVQPVGSPLSLECTVEGTSNPNLYWYRQAAGRGLQLLFYSVGIGQISSEVPQNLSASRPQDRQFILSSKKLLLSDSGFYLCAWSRSNGYTFGSGTRLTVV.

This clone was seen once. V and J are TRBV5-1 and TRBJ1-2; D is uncertain. The CDR3 has 11 residues. CDR1 and CDR2 from the germline V gene are SGHRS and YFSETQ. V was trimmed by 4 bases and J by 5 bases, leaving 6 bases between them. CDR3 bases: TGCGCCAGCAGCGAGGGATATGGCTACACCTTC. It translates to CASSEGYGYTF.

The gene calls are TRBV24-1 and TRBJ1-5, with D maybe TRBD1 (5 bases). With 5 bases removed from V and 8 bases from J, the gap between germline ends came to 12 bases. CDR3 length: 13 amino acids. CDR1 and CDR2 from the germline V gene are KGHDR and SFDVKD. This chain's CDR3 is CATSGAGREPQHF. DNA for the CDR3: TGTGCCACCAGTGGGGCAGGCAGGGAGCCCCAGCATTTT.

The rearrangement joins TRBV7-9 to TRBJ1-1, with D tentatively TRBD1 (6 bases). The CDR3 contains 13 residues. The V gene lost 5 bases and the J gene lost 8 bases, with 15 bases spanning the gap. Germline V gene lookup returns CDR1 SEHNR and CDR2 FQNEAQ (reference sequence). The DNA of the CDR3 is TGTGCCAGCAGCCAGGGGTTTGAGCGAGAAGCTTTCTTT. The encoded protein is CASSQGFEREAFF.

This clone was seen just once. The rearrangement links TRBV2 to TRBJ1-2; the D is unclear. From germline, CDR1 is SNHLY and CDR2 FYNNEI. The CDR3 consists of 13 residues. Trimming removed 5 bases from V and 6 bases from J, with 13 bases in between. The CDR3 here is CASSPESTDGYTF. Written as DNA, the CDR3 is TGTGCCAGCAGTCCAGAGAGCACTGATGGCTACACCTTC.

The gene calls are TRBV10-3 and TRBJ2-3; 8 bases line up with TRBD2. V shed 3 bases and J 3 bases; nucleotides not matched to a gene: 5. Germline CDR1 and CDR2: ENHRY and SYGVKD. The length of the CDR3 is 15 residues. The CDR3 sequence is CAISDGAGVTDTQYF. CDR3 coding DNA: TGTGCCATCAGTGACGGAGCGGGGGTAACAGATACGCAGTATTTT.

The chain has TRBV9 and TRBJ2-1, with 7 bases that match TRBD2. The germline gives CDR1 SGDLS, CDR2 YYNGEE. The CDR3 spans 15 residues. V shed 3 bases, J shed 0 bases, and the junction held 3 bases outside the gene matches. The CDR3 here is CASSEAGSSYNEQFF. The CDR3 DNA reads TGTGCCAGCAGCGAAGCGGGGAGCTCCTACAATGAGCAGTTCTTC.

The chain employs TRBV2 and TRBJ1-4, with 7 bases matching TRBD1. CDR1 is SNHLY, CDR2 FYNNEI, per germline. V was clipped by 10 bases and J by 5 bases; unmatched bases: 7. This CDR3 comprises 13 residues. Here the CDR3 DNA reads TGTGCCACCACAGGGGTTGGGAATGAAAAACTGTTTTTT. Translation: CATTGVGNEKLFF. Complete variable domain (other parts from reference TRBV2 and TRBJ1-4): EPEVTQTPSHQVTQMGQEVILRCVPISNHLYFYWYRQILGQKVEFLVSFYNNEISEKSEIFDDQFSVERPDGSNFTLKIRSTKLEDSAMYFCATTGVGNEKLFFGSGTQLSVL.

The chain employs TRBV11-2 and TRBJ2-3; 12 nucleotides align to TRBD2. Germline assignment: CDR1 SGHAT and CDR2 FQNNGV. The CDR3 has 18 amino acids. Unmatched junction bases numbered 8, after V lost 4 bases and J lost 0 bases. CDR3 sequence (DNA): TGTGCCAGCAGCTCACGGCGGACTAGCGGGGCTAGCACAGATACGCAGTATTTT. The encoded protein is CASSSRRTSGASTDTQYF.

A note on this clone: The sample carries other DNA sequences with the same CDR3. This sequence joins TRBV19 and TRBJ1-2; D unresolved. Germline lookup yields CDR1 LNHDA and CDR2 SQIVND (reference sequence). The CDR3 covers 14 residues. Trimming cost V 3 bases and J 2 bases, with 10 bases left between them. The CDR3 here is CASSIDRRNYGYTF. The CDR3 DNA reads as TGTGCCAGTAGTATCGATCGCAGGAACTATGGCTACACCTTC.

The chain employs TRBV28 and TRBJ2-7; 7 bases line up with TRBD1. V lost 6 bases, J lost 3 bases, and 11 bases stayed unmatched. The CDR3 length is 15 residues. The germline V gene encodes CDR1 MDHEN and CDR2 SYDVKM. The CDR3 sequence is CASSPLTGSRYEQYF. CDR3 nucleotides: TGTGCCAGCAGCCCCCTGACAGGGTCTCGCTACGAGCAGTACTTC. Drawing the rest from reference TRBV28 and TRBJ2-7, the complete variable domain is DVKVTQSSRYLVKRTGEKVFLECVQDMDHENMFWYRQDPGLGLRLIYFSYDVKMKEKGDIPEGYSVSREKKERFSLILESASTNQTSMYLCASSPLTGSRYEQYFGPGTRLTVT.

V usage is TRBV9 and J usage is TRBJ1-3, with D perhaps matching TRBD1 (5 bases). Germline CDR1 and CDR2: SGDLS and YYNGEE. Trimming stripped 0 bases from V and 0 bases from J, with 10 bases between. CDR3 length equals 16 residues. The CDR3 spells CASSVESTASGNTIYF. CDR3 nucleotides: TGTGCCAGCAGCGTAGAATCGACAGCCTCTGGAAACACCATATATTTT.

The chain recombines TRBV4-1 with TRBJ1-2, with D uncertain. The germline gives CDR1 MGHRA, CDR2 YSYEKL. V was pared by 1 base and J by 6 bases, with 9 bases between. This CDR3 comprises 13 residues. The CDR3 loop reads CASSQVGGNGYTF. Written as DNA, the CDR3 is TGCGCCAGCAGCCAAGTGGGAGGGAATGGCTACACCTTC.